The following is a T cell receptor (beta chain) sequence with its context. The antigen remains undetermined. This entry comes from a study of cytomegalovirus exposure and HLA in healthy donors. Study background: There were approximately 81 million unique TCRs (from HLA-typed donors) in an early data release. Study conclusions and caveats: In a later analysis, TCR beta V- and J-gene trimming was associated with a missense DCLRE1C variant. Differences between HLA loci emerged in a later analysis of TCR association rates, with DRB1 most and HLA-C fewest. Sequencing likely caused a cluster of highly shared sequence variants.

The PCR used 60 Vbeta and 13 Jbeta primers. The protocol was immunoSEQ multiplex PCR, while the TCRdb copy is restricted to in-frame clones and leaves out a portion. This table holds 85,000 to 100,000 clones, around 60% found once. Germline assignment: CDR1 SGDLS and CDR2 YYNGEE. V was clipped by 4 bases and J by 5 bases; unmatched bases: 9. The CDR3 has 16 amino acids. The genes are TRBV9 and TRBJ2-3; TRBD1 aligns across 11 bases. The TCR comes from a man aged 55 to 70 in good health and CMV-seronegative. Input material: PBMCs. The DNA of the CDR3 is TGTGCCAGCAGCTTCGGGGACAGGGGGAGAGGAGATACGCAGTATTTT. Translating gives CASSFGDRGRGDTQYF.